What follows is one T cell receptor beta chain and its context. Its antigen is undetermined. The sample is drawn from a study of cytomegalovirus exposure and HLA in healthy donors. General study results and limits: TCR beta V- and J-gene trimming was later associated with a missense DCLRE1C variant.

Vbeta (60) and Jbeta (13) primers were used in the PCR. Produced via immunoSEQ multiplex PCR; TCRdb's table is partial and in-frame only. The sample yields around 150,000 clones, over 75% seen once. V lost 3 bases and J lost 1, with 7 bases in between. This CDR3 region has 14 residues. Per germline, CDR1 MDHEN and CDR2 SYDVKM. The chain employs TRBV28 and TRBJ1-5; no clear D gene. The clonotype originates from a man aged 25 to 40 in good health. Material for sequencing was PBMCs. In DNA, the CDR3 is TGTGCCAGCAGTTTGTGGCCCAGCAATCAGCCCCAGCATTTT. Protein: CASSLWPSNQPQHF. The full variable domain, rest sourced from reference TRBV28 and TRBJ1-5, is DVKVTQSSRYLVKRTGEKVFLECVQDMDHENMFWYRQDPGLGLRLIYFSYDVKMKEKGDIPEGYSVSREKKERFSLILESASTNQTSMYLCASSLWPSNQPQHFGDGTRLSIL.